This T cell receptor (beta chain) derives from a study of cytomegalovirus exposure and HLA in healthy donors. PCR was performed using 60 Vbeta and 13 Jbeta primers. Sequencing used immunoSEQ multiplex PCR; TCRdb keeps in-frame clones, though not all of them. The sample carries 200,000 to 250,000 clones, approximately 81% recorded once. The V gene end was trimmed by 0 bases and the J gene end by 4 bases; junction bases not matched to a gene: 2. The CDR3 is 16 amino acids. CDR1 is SGHRS and CDR2 is YFSETQ in the germline V gene. The V call is TRBV5-1, the J call TRBJ2-5; 14 nucleotides match TRBD2. Specimen: PBMCs. This receptor was taken from a human donor in good health. CDR3 bases: TGCGCCAGCAGCTTGGGACTAGCGGGAGGGGGAGAGACCCAGTACTTC. This codes for CASSLGLAGGGETQYF.